Listed below are T cell receptor beta chains from one sample, sequenced in a study of response to subunit inactivated influenza vaccine. One entry per CDR3 protein results from TCRdb running MiXCR on the RT-PCR reads. The sample carries over 750,000 distinct CDR3 sequences, 21% recorded once. The starting material was PBMCs from blood, obtained 5 days after vaccination. The receptors stem from a man in his fifties who received an inactivated influenza vaccine. CDR3s include the opening cysteine and the closing phenylalanine or tryptophan. The D gene is left open where the match is weak. Not every row has a clone size; where given, it reads once, few, many or a size class.

TRBJ2-5	TRBV7-2	-	many	13	CASSLDDRYFQYF	TGTGCCAGCAGCTTAGACGACAGATATTTCCAGTACTTC
TRBJ2-3	TRBV7-2	-	few	16	CASSLGSQTAADTQYF	TGTGCCAGCAGCTTAGGGTCACAAACGGCAGCAGATACGCAGTATTTT
TRBJ2-3	TRBV5-6	-	-	14	CASSLLLFTDTQYF	TGTGCCAGCAGCTTGTTACTATTCACAGATACGCAGTATTTT
TRBJ2-7	TRBV9	-	-	15	CASSEGGSYSYEQYF	TGTGCCAGCAGCGAGGGGGGGTCCTACTCCTACGAGCAGTACTTC
TRBJ2-7	TRBV3-1	-	-	14	CASSQGGIPYEQYF	TGTGCCAGCAGCCAAGGTGGGATCCCCTACGAGCAGTACTTC
TRBJ1-1	TRBV7-9	TRBD1	few	14	CASSVQGVNTEAFF	TGTGCCAGCAGCGTACAGGGGGTAAACACTGAAGCTTTCTTT
TRBJ2-3	TRBV24-1	-	few	17	CATSDSSGGVVTDTQYF	TGTGCCACCAGTGATTCGTCCGGCGGTGTCGTAACAGATACGCAGTATTTT
TRBJ2-5	TRBV5-1	-	few	15	CASSGSVNSVETQYF	TGCGCCAGCAGCGGTTCGGTAAATTCGGTGGAGACCCAGTACTTC
TRBJ2-5	TRBV5-5	-	-	16	CASSLVQGYPQETQYF	TGTGCCAGCAGCTTGGTGCAGGGATATCCCCAAGAGACCCAGTACTTC
TRBJ2-3	TRBV11-2	-	few	17	CASSLDSSASNTDTQYF	TGTGCCAGCAGCTTAGATTCCTCGGCTAGCAACACAGATACGCAGTATTTT
TRBJ1-4	TRBV20-1	-	-	13	CSARNRANEKLFF	TGCAGTGCTAGAAACAGGGCGAATGAAAAACTGTTTTTT
TRBJ2-2	TRBV29-1	TRBD1	-	14	CSVVKTGGTGELFF	TGCAGCGTTGTAAAGACAGGGGGCACCGGGGAGCTGTTTTTT
TRBJ2-5	TRBV5-1	-	-	16	CASSLQGLGSYETQYF	TGCGCCAGCAGCTTACAGGGGCTCGGGAGCTACGAGACCCAGTACTTC
TRBJ2-1	TRBV5-1	-	many	14	CASSEGNMGNEQFF	TGCGCCAGCAGTGAAGGGAATATGGGCAATGAGCAGTTCTTC
TRBJ2-2	TRBV29-1	TRBD1	-	13	CSVGQGNTGELFF	TGCAGCGTTGGACAGGGGAACACCGGGGAGCTGTTTTTT
TRBJ2-5	TRBV29-1	TRBD1	-	14	CSVSQGVVKETQYF	TGCAGCGTCTCCCAGGGGGTGGTTAAAGAGACCCAGTACTTC
TRBJ2-7	TRBV7-2	TRBD2	-	14	CASSLAGGPDEQYF	TGTGCCAGCAGCCTAGCGGGAGGGCCCGACGAGCAGTACTTC
TRBJ2-5	TRBV10-3	TRBD1	few	15	CAIRGGTGREETQYF	TGTGCCATCAGGGGCGGGACAGGGCGGGAAGAGACCCAGTACTTC
TRBJ2-2	TRBV4-1	TRBD1	-	13	CAHNGQGGGELFF	TGCGCCCACAACGGACAGGGGGGCGGGGAGCTGTTTTTT
TRBJ2-7	TRBV7-2	-	-	12	CASSSDMYEQYF	TGTGCCAGCAGCTCTGATATGTACGAGCAGTACTTC
TRBJ2-5	TRBV4-1	TRBD1	-	17	CASSQVKGQGTSHSQYF	TGCGCCAGCAGCCAAGTTAAAGGACAGGGGACCTCCCACTCTCAGTACTTC
TRBJ2-3	TRBV7-2	-	few	12	CASSFGYDTQYF	TGTGCCAGCAGCTTCGGCTATGATACGCAGTATTTT
TRBJ2-7	TRBV7-2	-	few	14	CASSLRGHPFEQYF	TGTGCCAGCAGCCTCAGGGGTCATCCTTTCGAGCAGTACTTC
TRBJ2-1	TRBV6-2/TRBV6-3	-	-	13	CASSYRGNNEQFF	TGTGCCAGCAGTTACAGAGGAAACAATGAGCAGTTCTTC
TRBJ2-5	TRBV3-1	TRBD1	-	15	CASSFERTGGETQYF	TGTGCCAGCAGCTTCGAGCGGACAGGCGGAGAGACCCAGTACTTC
TRBJ2-1	TRBV10-3	TRBD2	-	15	CAIRGAGGPYNEQFF	TGTGCCATCAGGGGGGCGGGGGGCCCCTACAATGAGCAGTTCTTC
TRBJ2-3	TRBV5-4	TRBD2	-	16	CASSRYSGGRADTQYF	TGTGCCAGCAGCCGTTATAGCGGGGGTAGGGCAGATACGCAGTATTTT
TRBJ1-1	TRBV27	-	-	15	CASSLFRDKNTEAFF	TGTGCCAGCAGTTTATTTCGGGACAAGAACACTGAAGCTTTCTTT
TRBJ2-1	TRBV5-1	TRBD2	few	17	CASTWGGAVPPHNEQFF	TGCGCCAGCACCTGGGGGGGTGCCGTTCCACCTCACAATGAGCAGTTCTTC
TRBJ2-3	TRBV7-2	-	-	15	CASSFPQVRTDTQYF	TGTGCCAGCAGCTTCCCACAGGTTCGGACAGATACGCAGTATTTT
TRBJ1-1	TRBV7-2	-	few	16	CASSGKLRGLRTEAFF	TGTGCCAGCAGCGGGAAGCTCAGGGGCTTGCGCACTGAAGCTTTCTTT
TRBJ2-3	TRBV27	-	few	13	CASRAWSTDTQYF	TGTGCCAGCAGGGCTTGGAGCACAGATACGCAGTATTTT
TRBJ2-1	TRBV20-1	TRBD2	once	13	CSLSGRASNEQFF	TGCAGCCTTAGCGGGAGGGCCAGTAATGAGCAGTTCTTC
TRBJ1-5	TRBV15	-	-	14	CATSRGGVLQPQHF	TGTGCCACCAGCAGGGGGGGGGTACTCCAGCCCCAGCATTTT
TRBJ2-1	TRBV20-1	-	-	14	CSARPGPSNEGQFF	TGCAGTGCTAGACCGGGACCATCAAATGAAGGGCAGTTCTTC
TRBJ2-3	TRBV20-1	TRBD2	few	16	CSGVGLAENRTDTQYF	TGCAGTGGGGTTGGGCTAGCGGAAAACCGCACAGATACGCAGTATTTT
TRBJ2-1	TRBV4-3	-	many	14	CASSQEASYGEQFF	TGCGCCAGCAGCCAAGAGGCTAGCTACGGTGAGCAGTTCTTC
TRBJ2-1	TRBV6-5	TRBD2	-	16	CASSYSSGGIYNEQFF	TGTGCCAGCAGTTACTCTAGCGGGGGGATCTACAATGAGCAGTTCTTC
TRBJ2-3	TRBV5-1	TRBD2	few	15	CASSGTSVSTDTQYF	TGCGCCAGCAGTGGGACTAGCGTAAGCACAGATACGCAGTATTTT
TRBJ2-2	TRBV7-6	TRBD1	-	16	CASSPGGQGGTGELFF	TGTGCCAGCAGCCCGGGGGGACAGGGAGGCACCGGGGAGCTGTTTTTT
TRBJ1-1	TRBV18	-	-	15	CASGGQGLMNTEAFF	TGTGCCAGCGGAGGCCAAGGTCTCATGAACACTGAAGCTTTCTTT
TRBJ2-2	TRBV29-1	TRBD1	few	13	CSDRDRNTGELFF	TGCAGCGATAGGGACAGGAACACCGGGGAGCTGTTTTTT
TRBJ2-2	TRBV7-7	-	-	15	CASSPNPAESGELFF	TGTGCCAGCAGCCCCAATCCAGCGGAGAGCGGGGAGCTGTTTTTT